This TCR beta chain appears in the sequencing data of a study of blood T cell repertoires in COVID-19 (TCRdb year 2020). About the study as a whole: Collaborator samples came from the United States, Italy and Spain and covered acute and convalescent phases of COVID-19. The material from the prospective study consisted of cDNA or gDNA derived from T cells, B-cell-depleted T cells, or PBMCs. The dataset comprised deeply sampled blood TCRbeta repertoires from subjects exposed to, actively infected with, or recovered from COVID-19. The repertoires were released in a freely available public database meant as a resource for research on the immune response to SARS-CoV-2. Samples were obtained from the ongoing ImmuneRACE study (first 160 participants) and from approximately 1,200 subjects provided by 6 global collaborators. A de-identified subject ID, COVID-19 status, age in years and sex were almost always included in the sample metadata. Where available, HLA class I and class II types were taken from metadata supplied by the sample provider and were not determined by assay-based typing. The research as a whole found: The quantity of clinical and demographic metadata differed by source and by participant and was supplied without curation.

TCRbeta CDR3 regions were amplified from genomic DNA by means of the immunoSEQ Assay, a bias-controlled multiplex PCR. The paper's data handling went like this. The number of nucleated cells in each sample was estimated by amplification of reference gene primers within the assay. To quantify the absolute abundance of each unique TCRbeta CDR3 rearrangement, sequence reads were collapsed and filtered. For each sample, productive Simpson clonality was calculated as the square root of Simpson's diversity index across productive rearrangements. TCRdb stores this immuneACCESS table with in-frame sequences only. Part of the clones is absent; in the studies checked, under half of the shortfall reflects unresolved V genes, and no reason is known for the rest. V and J calls and clone size come straight from that table; D and trimming were deduced from the DNA. Across this sample there are approximately 100,000 clones, with about 75% seen only once. Together, the top ten hold 5% to 6.5% of the sample.

The CDR3 spans 13 residues, from the cysteine through the phenylalanine. The entry retains the CDR3 DNA only, 39 bases that are in frame from base 1. As encoded in the germline V gene, CDR1 is SGHAT while CDR2 is FQNNGV. Relative to germline, V is 3 bases shorter and J is 5 bases shorter, with 10 bases between their ends. Notes on this clone: Its binding antigen is unknown. Per-base quality was not reported, and no clone a single base away is much larger than it.

Collaborating institutions collected whole blood in K2EDTA tubes following their own protocols. Collaborator samples were shipped for TCRbeta analysis as frozen whole blood, isolated PBMCs, or DNA extracted from either sample type. Sequenced: peripheral blood. The clonotype comes from a man older than 75 with acute or convalescent COVID-19. This receptor chain uses TRBV11-2 and TRBJ1-1, with TRBD1 tentatively as D gene (5 bases match). The nucleotide sequence reads as follows: TGTGCCAGCAGCTTCTCAGGGAATACTGAAGCTTTCTTT. This translates into CASSFSGNTEAFF.